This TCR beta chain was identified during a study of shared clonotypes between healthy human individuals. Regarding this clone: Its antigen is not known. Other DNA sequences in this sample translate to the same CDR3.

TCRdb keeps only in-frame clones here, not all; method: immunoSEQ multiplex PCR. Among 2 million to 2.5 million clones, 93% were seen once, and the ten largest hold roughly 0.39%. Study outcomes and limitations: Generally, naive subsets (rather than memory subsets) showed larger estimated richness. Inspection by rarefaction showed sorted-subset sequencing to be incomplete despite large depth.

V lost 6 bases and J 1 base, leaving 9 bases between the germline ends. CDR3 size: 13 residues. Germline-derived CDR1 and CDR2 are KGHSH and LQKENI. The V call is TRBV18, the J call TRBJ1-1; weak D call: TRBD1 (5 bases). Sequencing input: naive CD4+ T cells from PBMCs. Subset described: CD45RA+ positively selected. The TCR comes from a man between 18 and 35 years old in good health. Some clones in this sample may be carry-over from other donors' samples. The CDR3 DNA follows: TGTGCCAGCTCGCCCCAGGGGAACACTGAAGCTTTCTTT. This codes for CASSPQGNTEAFF.